Below, one T cell receptor beta chain is given with its context. Terminally differentiated effector memory CD45RA+ cells were excluded by CCR7 positive selection of CD45RO-negative cells. The entry originates in a study of shared clonotypes between healthy human individuals. Study context: CD4 naive and CD4 memory each took three plates per donor, while CD8 naive took two and CD8 memory one.

Germline trimming cut 4 bases from V and 4 bases from J; bases unmatched to any gene: 13. Per germline, CDR1 MNHEY and CDR2 SMNVEV (reference sequence). This CDR3 is 17 amino acids long. Only in-frame clones appear in the TCRdb table, and some are missing; sequencing was by immunoSEQ multiplex PCR. The sample has under 600,000 clones, 95% to 98% seen once; the top ten hold approximately 0.33%. The chain is built from TRBV27 and TRBJ1-5, with TRBD1 identical over 7 bases. The source material was naive CD8+ T cells sorted from blood. This receptor was obtained from a man under 40 in good health. CDR3 sequence: CASSSLTGEVENQPQHF. In nucleotides, the CDR3 is TGTGCCAGCAGTTCGCTTACAGGGGAAGTGGAGAATCAGCCCCAGCATTTT.